These 24 T cell receptor beta chains originate from one sample sequenced in a study of blood T cells in healthy people across ages. A second PCR of roughly 7 to 11 cycles used a sample-barcoded 5' primer and a J-beta primer mix. MiXCR was run by TCRdb on the 5' RACE reads, yielding one entry per CDR3 protein. The sample includes about 800,000 distinct CDR3 sequences, 20% to 30% of them seen just once. These data also featured in a second study, about T cells of mothers and their children.

The sample taken for sequencing was blood. All receptors come from a boy between 10 and 17 years old in good health.

The chain links TRBV9 to TRBJ2-2; D is ambiguous. The CDR3 sequence is 16 residues long. Germline CDR1 and CDR2: SGDLS and YYNGEE. Trimming pared 2 bases from V and 6 bases from J, leaving 17 bases between. In nucleotides, the CDR3 is TGTGCCAGCAGCGTGGGGTACATGGTCGGCCCCGGGGAGCTGTTTTTT. Encoded protein: CASSVGYMVGPGELFF.

This clonotype turned up a few times. The genes are TRBV28 and TRBJ2-7, with 7 bases aligning to TRBD1. Germline-derived CDR1 and CDR2 are MDHEN and SYDVKM. J lost 0 bases, V lost 5 bases, and 4 bases had no gene match. This CDR3 is 14 amino acids long. In DNA, the CDR3 is TGTGCCAGCAGTGGGGACAGCCTCTCCTACGAGCAGTACTTC. Its translation is CASSGDSLSYEQYF.

V usage is TRBV25-1 and J usage is TRBJ2-1; weak D call: TRBD2 (5 bases). V lost 2 bases and J lost 5, with 13 bases in between. Germline V gene data show CDR1 as MGHDK and CDR2 as SYGVNS. CDR3 length equals 15 residues. The CDR3 protein is CASSEVEDGHNEQFF. For the CDR3, the DNA is TGTGCCAGCAGTGAAGTGGAGGACGGTCACAATGAGCAGTTCTTC.

The chain carries TRBV29-1 and TRBJ1-2, with D hard to call. Trimming took off 7 bases at V and 5 bases at J, with 11 bases between the two ends. The germline V gene has CDR1 SQVTM and CDR2 ANQGSEA. The CDR3 runs 11 residues. The CDR3 DNA sequence: TGCAGCGCCGAAATAGGATATGGCTACACCTTC. It specifies CSAEIGYGYTF.

The CDR3 DNA reads as TGTGCCAGCAGCGATACCGGGACCAGTACCTACAATGAGCAGTTCTTC. Translated, it gives CASSDTGTSTYNEQFF. The chain is built from TRBV9 and TRBJ2-1; D is tentatively TRBD1 or TRBD2 (5 bases each). The V end was cut by 3 bases, the J end by 2 bases, with 15 bases between. Germline V CDR1 and CDR2: SGDLS, YYNGEE. The CDR3 is made up of 16 amino acids.

This clonotype has only a few counts. The CDR3 spells CASSQDNRGPGELFF. The CDR3 coding sequence is TGCGCCAGCAGCCAAGATAACCGAGGTCCCGGGGAGCTGTTTTTT. The gene calls are TRBV4-3 and TRBJ2-2, with D unclear. Germline V gene lookup returns CDR1 LGHNA and CDR2 YSLEER. The length of the CDR3 is 15 residues. V was clipped by 0 bases and J by 6 bases, with 11 bases between them.

The rearrangement uses TRBV7-3 and TRBJ2-1, with TRBD2 matching over 8 bases. Germline loops: CDR1 SGHTA, CDR2 FQGTGA. The CDR3 loop spans 18 amino acids. V lost 1 base, J lost 6 bases, and 14 bases stayed unmatched. The CDR3 loop reads CASSLISGGGTSGNEQFF. The CDR3 DNA sequence: TGTGCCAGCAGCTTAATTTCTGGCGGGGGGACCTCCGGCAATGAGCAGTTCTTC.

A few counts support this clonotype. The V gene is TRBV5-5, the J gene TRBJ2-2, with a possible D match to TRBD1 (5 bases). The CDR3 has 17 amino acids. Germline CDR1 and CDR2: SGHKS and YYEKEE (reference sequence). Trimming pared 4 bases from V and 4 bases from J, leaving 20 bases between. The CDR3 region is CASSPSRTYSATGELFF. In nucleotides, the CDR3 is TGTGCCAGCAGCCCGAGCAGGACATACTCAGCCACCGGGGAGCTGTTTTTT.

This clonotype was observed at least ten times. This rearrangement joins TRBV20-1 to TRBJ1-1, with D tentatively TRBD1 (5 bases). From germline, CDR1 is DFQATT and CDR2 SNEGSKA (reference sequence). This CDR3 is built from 15 residues. Trimming took 0 bases from V and 2 from J, leaving 13 bases between them. CDR3 coding DNA: TGCAGTGCTAGAGATCAAGGGACGGCAAACACTGAAGCTTTCTTT. Translation gives CSARDQGTANTEAFF.

The chain is built from TRBV7-6 and TRBJ1-1, with unresolved D. Germline lookup yields CDR1 SGHVS and CDR2 FNYEAQ. V dropped 3 bases and J dropped 3 bases, with 8 bases sitting between them. This CDR3 has 13 residues. The CDR3 is CASSFGPHTEAFF. In DNA form, the CDR3 reads TGTGCCAGCAGCTTTGGGCCTCACACTGAAGCTTTCTTT. The full variable domain, in which reference TRBV7-6 and TRBJ1-1 provide the parts outside the CDR3, is GAGVSQSPRYKVTKRGQDVALRCDPISGHVSLYWYRQALGQGPEFLTYFNYEAQQDKSGLPNDRFSAERPEGSISTLTIQRTEQRDSAMYRCASSFGPHTEAFFGQGTRLTVV.

This clonotype was recorded a few times. The chain joins TRBV5-1 to TRBJ2-5; D not certain. This CDR3 is built from 15 residues. With 4 bases removed from V and 2 bases from J, the gap between germline ends came to 15 bases. Germline CDR1 is SGHRS and CDR2 is YFSETQ. The CDR3 DNA follows: TGCGCCAGCAGCCCTAACCCAGGAAATCAAGAGACCCAGTACTTC. It yields the protein CASSPNPGNQETQYF.

This clonotype was observed a few times. V is TRBV20-1 and J is TRBJ2-1; 9 bases fit TRBD1. V lost 5 bases to trimming and J lost 3 bases; unmatched junction nucleotides: 5. Germline lookup yields CDR1 DFQATT and CDR2 SNEGSKA (reference sequence). CDR3 length equals 14 residues. The CDR3 protein is CSAYTGGSYNEQFF. For the CDR3, the DNA is TGCAGTGCTTATACAGGGGGCAGCTACAATGAGCAGTTCTTC.

The chain uses TRBV27 and TRBJ2-1; D remains unclear. Germline V CDR1 and CDR2: MNHEY, SMNVEV (reference sequence). CDR3 length: 15 residues. V lost 3 bases to trimming and J lost 7 bases, with 16 bases between them. The CDR3 nucleotides read TGTGCCAGCAGTTTCAGTTCCGGAACCGGGAATGAGCAGTTCTTC. The encoded protein is CASSFSSGTGNEQFF.

The genes are TRBV27 and TRBJ1-1, with no clear D. Trimming removed 0 bases at V and 2 bases at J, with 7 bases between. CDR1 MNHEY and CDR2 SMNVEV come from the germline V gene (reference sequence). This CDR3 has 14 amino acids. In DNA, the CDR3 is TGTGCCAGCAGTTTATCATTGGCTAACACTGAAGCTTTCTTT. This gives the protein CASSLSLANTEAFF.

The genes are TRBV7-8 and TRBJ2-7, with 7 bases aligning to TRBD1. The CDR3 is made up of 16 amino acids. The junction had 12 bases not matched to a gene; V was cut back by 5 bases and J by 2 bases. Germline V gene sequence: CDR1 SGHVS, CDR2 FQNEAQ. The CDR3, as DNA: TGTGCCAGCAGCCCAAGGGTCTGGGACAGAGCCTACGAGCAGTACTTC. This sequence encodes CASSPRVWDRAYEQYF.

This clonotype was detected a few times. This chain joins TRBV11-2 and TRBJ1-1; 10 bases fit TRBD1. The trim removed 3 bases at V and 3 bases at J, leaving 7 bases unmatched. This CDR3 is built from 16 residues. Germline V lookup: CDR1 SGHAT, CDR2 FQNNGV. The CDR3 here is CASSLGQGLSDTEAFF. CDR3 DNA: TGTGCCAGCAGCTTGGGACAGGGGCTATCGGACACTGAAGCTTTCTTT.

The rearrangement uses TRBV27 and TRBJ2-5, with unresolved D. The J call is uncertain, as TRBJ2-1 better fits the DNA end. The CDR3 covers 14 residues. CDR1 is MNHEY and CDR2 is SMNVEV in the germline V gene (reference sequence). In nucleotides, the CDR3 is TGTGCCAGCAGTGATACCGGGCTTTGCAATGAGCAGTTCTTC. This gives the protein CASSDTGLCNEQFF.

This clonotype occurred many times. This chain joins TRBV20-1 and TRBJ1-1, with 12 nucleotides matching TRBD1. Unmatched junction bases numbered 6, after V lost 6 bases and J lost 4 bases. The length of the CDR3 is 14 residues. CDR1 and CDR2 (germline): DFQATT, SNEGSKA (reference sequence). CDR3 sequence: CSAGTGGVSTEAFF. The CDR3 region has the DNA TGCAGTGCAGGGACAGGGGGCGTTAGCACTGAAGCTTTCTTT.

With respect to this clonotype: This may come from a read error, since a much larger clone is one base off. The CDR3 region has the DNA TGTGCCAGCAGCTTAGAAACGGAGATCCAGTACTTC. Residues: CASSLETEIQYF. The chain links TRBV7-2 to TRBJ2-5; D is ambiguous. The CDR3 consists of 12 residues. Germline-derived CDR1 and CDR2 are SGHTA and FQGNSA.

This clonotype was seen only a few times. This chain links TRBV5-1 with TRBJ1-1, with D hard to call. CDR1 and CDR2 (germline): SGHRS, YFSETQ. The CDR3 loop spans 13 amino acids. The V gene lost 6 bases and the J gene lost 6 bases, with 15 bases spanning the gap. The CDR3 loop is CASKLIEQPEAFF. The CDR3 DNA sequence: TGCGCCAGCAAGTTAATCGAGCAACCTGAAGCTTTCTTT.

The V call is TRBV25-1, the J call TRBJ2-3; 7 nucleotides line up with TRBD2. Trimming at V came to 6 bases and at J to 2 bases, leaving 5 bases not matched to a gene. The germline CDR1 and CDR2 sequences are MGHDK and SYGVNS. The length of the CDR3 is 14 residues. CDR3 nucleotides: TGTGCCAGCAGAGCGGGGAGCGACACAGATACGCAGTATTTT. The encoded protein is CASRAGSDTDTQYF.

V and J are TRBV11-3 and TRBJ2-2; TRBD2 matches 8 bases. Germline V gene lookup returns CDR1 SGHNT and CDR2 YENEEA. The V segment lost 4 bases and the J segment 5 bases; nucleotides outside the gene matches: 3. The CDR3 extends over 14 amino acids. The CDR3 coding sequence is TGTGCCAGCAGCTACGGGAGGGTTACCGGGGAGCTGTTTTTT. Amino acids: CASSYGRVTGELFF.

This clonotype was seen only a few times. The chain joins TRBV5-1 to TRBJ2-5, with D unclear. V was trimmed by 1 base and J by 0 bases, leaving 13 bases between them. Germline CDR1 and CDR2: SGHRS and YFSETQ. The CDR3 is 16 residues long. The CDR3 DNA sequence: TGCGCCAGCAGCTTGCGGCGTCTGGCAAACCAAGAGACCCAGTACTTC. Translating gives CASSLRRLANQETQYF.

This chain joins TRBV30 and TRBJ2-5, with D possibly being TRBD2 (6 bases). The length of the CDR3 is 13 residues. Germline V gives CDR1 GTSNPN, CDR2 SVGIG (reference sequence). V dropped 4 bases and J dropped 3 bases, with 12 bases sitting between them. This CDR3 reads CAWTSGREETQYF. For the CDR3, the DNA is TGTGCCTGGACGTCCGGGAGAGAAGAGACCCAGTACTTC.